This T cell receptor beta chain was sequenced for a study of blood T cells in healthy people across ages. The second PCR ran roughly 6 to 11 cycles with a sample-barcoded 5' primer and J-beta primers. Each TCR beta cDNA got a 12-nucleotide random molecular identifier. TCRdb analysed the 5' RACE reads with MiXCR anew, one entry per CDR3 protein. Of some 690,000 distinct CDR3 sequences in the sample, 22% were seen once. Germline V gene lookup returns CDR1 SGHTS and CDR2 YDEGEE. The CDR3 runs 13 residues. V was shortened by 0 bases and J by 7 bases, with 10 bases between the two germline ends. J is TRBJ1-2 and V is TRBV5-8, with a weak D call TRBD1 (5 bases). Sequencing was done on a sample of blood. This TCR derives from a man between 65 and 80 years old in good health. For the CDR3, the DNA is TGTGCCAGCAGCTTGGAACAGGAGGGTGGCTACACCTTC. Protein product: CASSLEQEGGYTF.